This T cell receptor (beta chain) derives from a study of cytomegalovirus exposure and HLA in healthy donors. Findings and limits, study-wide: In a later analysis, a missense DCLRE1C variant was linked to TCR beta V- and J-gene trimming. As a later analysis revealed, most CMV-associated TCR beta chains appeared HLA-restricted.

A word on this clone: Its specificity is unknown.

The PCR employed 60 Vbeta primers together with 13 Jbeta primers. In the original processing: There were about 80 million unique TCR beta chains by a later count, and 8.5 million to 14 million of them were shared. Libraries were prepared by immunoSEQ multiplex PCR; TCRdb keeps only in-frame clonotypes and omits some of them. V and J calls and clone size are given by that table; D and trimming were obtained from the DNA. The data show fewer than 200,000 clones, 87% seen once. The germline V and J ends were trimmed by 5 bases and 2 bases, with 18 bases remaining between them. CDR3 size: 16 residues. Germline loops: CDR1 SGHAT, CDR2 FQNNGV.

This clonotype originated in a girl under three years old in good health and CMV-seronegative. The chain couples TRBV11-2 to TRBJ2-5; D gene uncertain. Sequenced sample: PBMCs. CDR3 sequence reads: CASSRLINTVQETQYF. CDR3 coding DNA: TGTGCCAGCAGCCGCCTAATAAATACAGTACAAGAGACCCAGTACTTC.